This T cell receptor (beta chain) was sequenced in a study of cytomegalovirus exposure and HLA in healthy donors. The CDR3 totals 16 residues. Trimming removed 0 bases from V and 0 bases from J, with 10 bases in between. Germline V gene sequence: CDR1 LGHNA, CDR2 YSLEER. PCR primers comprised 60 Vbeta and 13 Jbeta primers. Produced via immunoSEQ multiplex PCR; TCRdb's table is partial and in-frame only. This table has 180,000 or so clones, 80% to 85% appearing once. The chain joins TRBV4-3 to TRBJ2-3; D not resolved. This TCR was recovered from a woman between 50 and 59 years old in good health and CMV-seropositive. The material sequenced was PBMCs. The CDR3 bases are TGCGCCAGCAGCCAAGAGTCCTCTCCTAGCACAGATACGCAGTATTTT. Protein sequence: CASSQESSPSTDTQYF.